This entry lists 24 T cell receptor beta chains sequenced from one sample in a study of T cells of healthy individuals. TCRdb recomputed calls from the 5' RACE reads with MiXCR, one row per CDR3 protein. The sample consists of about 53,000 distinct CDR3 sequences, roughly 14% of them appearing once. The origin of the receptors is a human donor in good health.

This clonotype was observed at least ten times. The V call is TRBV7-2, the J call TRBJ1-2; no reliable D call. The germline V and J ends were trimmed by 1 base and 3 bases, with 15 bases remaining between them. The CDR3 extends over 16 amino acids. Per the germline V gene, CDR1 is SGHTA and CDR2 is FQGNSA. The CDR3 nucleotides are TGTGCCAGCAGCTTAGACCCCGCTCCCGACGACTATGGCTACACCTTC. Translating it yields CASSLDPAPDDYGYTF.

This clonotype was counted at least ten times. This chain uses TRBV20-1 with TRBJ2-5, with D possibly TRBD2 on 6 matching bases. Deletions cut 6 bases from V and 5 bases from J, with 25 bases between. Germline CDR1 reads DFQATT; CDR2 reads SNEGSKA (reference sequence). The CDR3 is made up of 16 amino acids. CDR3 in amino acids: CSASLETGFAGETQYF. The CDR3 coding sequence is TGCAGTGCCTCGCTTGAGACGGGGTTCGCGGGGGAGACCCAGTACTTC.

This clonotype has ten or more counts. V and J are TRBV7-2 and TRBJ2-3; 15 bases match TRBD2. The CDR3 is 16 amino acids. The V and J ends lost 9 bases and 3 bases, in that order; junction bases with no gene match: 7. The V gene's germline CDR1 is SGHTA and CDR2 FQGNSA. CDR3 DNA sequence: TGTGCCAGTCGGACTAGCGGGGGGGCCTGGACAGATACGCAGTATTTT. Its translation is CASRTSGGAWTDTQYF.

A few counts support this clonotype. The chain links TRBV15 to TRBJ1-4, with a possible D match to TRBD1 (5 bases). The germline V and J ends were trimmed by 4 bases and 0 bases, with 18 bases remaining between them. Germline-derived CDR1 and CDR2 are LNHNV and YYDKDF (reference sequence). This CDR3 comprises 18 residues. CDR3 amino acids: CATSKYGARSSTNEKLFF. CDR3 sequence (DNA): TGTGCCACCAGCAAATATGGGGCGAGATCCTCAACTAATGAAAAACTGTTTTTT.

This clonotype was counted a few times. The J gene is TRBJ2-5, the V gene TRBV2; 8 bases are shared with TRBD1. This CDR3 has 14 amino acids. V lost 6 bases to trimming and J lost 1 base; unmatched junction nucleotides: 4. Looked up from germline, CDR1 is SNHLY and CDR2 is FYNNEI. The CDR3 DNA follows: TGTGCCAGCAGGTGGACAGGGACCCAAGAGACCCAGTACTTC. Its protein is CASRWTGTQETQYF.

This chain joins TRBV5-1 and TRBJ2-7, with D unresolved. The CDR3 spans 15 residues. Germline assignment: CDR1 SGHRS and CDR2 YFSETQ. The ends were cut back, 0 bases at V and 0 bases at J, with 10 bases in the middle. The CDR3 is CASSLVQLASYEQYF. The CDR3 region has the DNA TGCGCCAGCAGCTTGGTCCAGCTGGCCTCCTACGAGCAGTACTTC.

This clonotype has ten or more counts. V gene TRBV7-8 combines with J gene TRBJ2-4; D unclear. The CDR3 is made up of 13 amino acids. The ends were cut back, 2 bases at V and 2 bases at J, with 4 bases in the middle. Looked up from germline, CDR1 is SGHVS and CDR2 is FQNEAQ. This CDR3 reads CASSLQTKNIQYF. The CDR3 region has the DNA TGTGCCAGCAGCTTACAAACCAAAAACATTCAGTACTTC.

This clonotype occurred many times. V is TRBV20-1 and J is TRBJ2-7; maybe TRBD1 (5 bases). V was pared by 2 bases and J by 4 bases, with 9 bases between. The CDR3 runs 12 residues. Germline V CDR1 and CDR2: DFQATT, SNEGSKA (reference sequence). The CDR3 here is CSARHRPYEQYF. CDR3 nucleotide sequence: TGCAGTGCTAGACACAGGCCGTACGAGCAGTACTTC.

J is TRBJ2-3 and V is TRBV6-6; 9 nucleotides line up with TRBD2. Germline CDR1 reads MNHNY; CDR2 reads SVGAGI (reference sequence). J was trimmed by 1 base and V by 6 bases; bases with no gene match: 5. The CDR3 is 15 residues long. DNA of the CDR3: TGTGCCAGCAGCGGACTAGCGTCTCGCACAGATACGCAGTATTTT. Translated: CASSGLASRTDTQYF.

V usage is TRBV6-2 or TRBV6-3 and J usage is TRBJ1-2; no definite D call. The germline V gene has CDR1 MNHEY and CDR2 SVGEGT. V lost 6 bases and J lost 10, with 12 bases in between. The CDR3 runs to 11 residues. CDR3 amino acids: CASSRALTYTF. The CDR3 DNA follows: TGTGCCAGCAGCCGCGCCCTTACCTACACCTTC.

The chain has TRBV7-2 and TRBJ1-6; possibly TRBD1 for D (6 bases). The V end was cut by 5 bases, the J end by 7 bases, with 12 bases between. There are 14 residues in the CDR3. Germline loops: CDR1 SGHTA, CDR2 FQGNSA. The CDR3, as DNA: TGTGCCAGCAGCCCACAGGGTACCAATTCACCCCTCCACTTT. Its translation: CASSPQGTNSPLHF.

This sequence joins TRBV6-2 or TRBV6-3 and TRBJ2-7; D may correspond to TRBD1 or TRBD2 (5 bases each). This CDR3 has 17 residues. Trimming removed 0 bases at V and 2 bases at J, with 17 bases between. CDR1 and CDR2 from the germline V gene are MNHEY and SVGEGT. This CDR3 is CASSYSFGGTPTYEQYF. In DNA, the CDR3 is TGTGCCAGCAGTTACTCTTTTGGTGGGACCCCAACCTACGAGCAGTACTTC.

There are many counts of this clonotype. DNA for the CDR3: TGTGCCAGCACCCAGCTGGGGAGCAAGGACTATGGCTACACCTTC. Residues: CASTQLGSKDYGYTF. The rearrangement uses TRBV7-2 and TRBJ1-2; no clear D. The germline gives CDR1 SGHTA, CDR2 FQGNSA. The V gene lost 7 bases and the J gene lost 3 bases, with 18 bases spanning the gap. This CDR3 comprises 15 residues.

This clonotype occurred a few times. The genes are TRBV9 and TRBJ1-2, with TRBD1 identical over 8 bases. J lost 5 bases, V lost 4 bases, and 13 bases had no gene match. The CDR3 loop spans 16 amino acids. From germline, CDR1 is SGDLS and CDR2 YYNGEE. CDR3 sequence: CASSSSGTGLSYGYTF. The CDR3 DNA sequence: TGTGCCAGCAGCTCATCCGGGACAGGCCTTTCGTATGGCTACACCTTC.

The chain is built from TRBV7-2 and TRBJ2-3; D is possibly TRBD2 (6 bases). The CDR3 spans 19 residues. In germline, CDR1 is SGHTA, CDR2 FQGNSA. V lost 1 base, J lost 1 base, and 21 bases lay in between. The CDR3 DNA follows: TGTGCCAGCAGCTTAGGGCGTCGGAGCGGGCGGTGGCGCACAGATACGCAGTATTTT. This sequence encodes CASSLGRRSGRWRTDTQYF.

The chain carries TRBV13 and TRBJ1-2; D is uncertain. This CDR3 spans 15 amino acids. Trimming shortened V by 6 bases and J by 2 bases, and 16 bases separated the two germline ends. CDR1 PRHDT and CDR2 FYEKMQ come from the germline V gene (reference sequence). In nucleotides, the CDR3 is TGTGCCAGCAGATTACGTGGACCGGGGAACTATGGCTACACCTTC. This encodes CASRLRGPGNYGYTF.

CDR3 DNA sequence: TGTGCCAGCAGTCCTCGTTGGACAGGGATTGGTTTCTACAATGAGCAGTTCTTC. Translation: CASSPRWTGIGFYNEQFF. The V gene is TRBV27, the J gene TRBJ2-1, with TRBD1 matching over 8 bases. In germline, CDR1 is MNHEY, CDR2 SMNVEV (reference sequence). The junction had 15 bases not matched to a gene; V was cut back by 5 bases and J by 3 bases. The CDR3 is 18 amino acids.

The chain has TRBV9 and TRBJ1-4; D possibly corresponds to TRBD1 (5 bases). The CDR3 is made up of 15 amino acids. Germline CDR1 and CDR2: SGDLS and YYNGEE. Trimming stripped 3 bases from V and 7 bases from J, with 16 bases between. The CDR3 DNA reads TGTGCCAGCAGCGCCGGCGGGGGTTCGGGTGAAAAACTGTTTTTT. It is translated as CASSAGGGSGEKLFF.

This clonotype was counted between two and nine times. The chain couples TRBV5-8 to TRBJ2-5; 7 bases fit TRBD1. The CDR3 is made up of 14 amino acids. Trimming at V came to 0 bases and at J to 5 bases, leaving 4 bases not matched to a gene. Germline CDR1 SGHTS, CDR2 YDEGEE. CDR3 nucleotides: TGTGCCAGCAGCTTGGAAGGGGGCCGGGAGACCCAGTACTTC. This sequence encodes CASSLEGGRETQYF.

This chain joins TRBV19 and TRBJ1-5; D is possibly TRBD1 (5 bases). Germline CDR1 reads LNHDA; CDR2 reads SQIVND (reference sequence). This CDR3 contains 15 residues. Deletions cut 7 bases from V and 4 bases from J, with 17 bases between. The CDR3 region is CASNKEGPGNQPQHF. DNA of the CDR3: TGTGCCAGTAACAAGGAGGGGCCTGGGAATCAGCCCCAGCATTTT.

The chain is built from TRBV24-1 and TRBJ1-5, with TRBD1 matching over 8 bases. CDR3 length: 13 residues. Trimming cost V 9 bases and J 5 bases; bases outside gene matches: 5. CDR1 KGHDR and CDR2 SFDVKD come from the germline V gene. CDR3: CATWTGRDQPQHF. CDR3 in DNA: TGTGCCACCTGGACAGGGAGGGATCAGCCCCAGCATTTT.

Comments on this clonotype: One base away lies a much larger clone, so this may be a sequencing read error. This rearrangement joins TRBV7-2 to TRBJ2-7; perhaps TRBD1 as D (6 bases). The ends were cut back, 3 bases at V and 6 bases at J, with 15 bases in the middle. This CDR3 comprises 14 residues. Germline V CDR1 and CDR2: SGHTA, FQGNSA. The CDR3 loop reads CASSLGAGTGEQYF. CDR3 sequence (DNA): TGTGCCAGCAGCTTGGGGGCAGGGACGGGCGAGCAGTACTTC.

At least ten counts were recorded for this clonotype. This chain uses TRBV5-4 with TRBJ1-2; D ambiguous. Germline values: CDR1 SGHNT, CDR2 YYREEE (reference sequence). Trimming shortened V by 4 bases and J by 3 bases, and 13 bases separated the two germline ends. The CDR3 sequence is 14 residues long. The CDR3: CASSAIGQDYGYTF. The CDR3, as DNA: TGTGCCAGCAGCGCGATAGGGCAGGACTATGGCTACACCTTC.

In this sample, this clonotype turned up a few times. The genes are TRBV6-2 or TRBV6-3 and TRBJ1-6, with a weak D call TRBD1 (5 bases). V lost 1 base and J lost 8, with 9 bases in between. The CDR3 has 14 residues. Germline V gives CDR1 MNHEY, CDR2 SVGEGT. The DNA of the CDR3 is TGTGCCAGCAGTTACTTGGGGACCGATTCACCCCTCCACTTT. Protein: CASSYLGTDSPLHF.